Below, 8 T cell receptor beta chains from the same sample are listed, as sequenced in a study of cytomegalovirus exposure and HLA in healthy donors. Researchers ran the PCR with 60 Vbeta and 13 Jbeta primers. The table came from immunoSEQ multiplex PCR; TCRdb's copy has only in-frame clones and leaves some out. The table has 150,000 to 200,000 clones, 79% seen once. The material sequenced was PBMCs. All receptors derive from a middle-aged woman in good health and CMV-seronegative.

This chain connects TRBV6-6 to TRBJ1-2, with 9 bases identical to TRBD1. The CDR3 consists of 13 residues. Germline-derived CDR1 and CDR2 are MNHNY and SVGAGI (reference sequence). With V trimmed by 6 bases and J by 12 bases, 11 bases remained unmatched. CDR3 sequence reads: CASRDFRDRDHTF. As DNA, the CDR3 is TGTGCCAGCAGAGACTTCCGGGACAGGGACCACACCTTC.

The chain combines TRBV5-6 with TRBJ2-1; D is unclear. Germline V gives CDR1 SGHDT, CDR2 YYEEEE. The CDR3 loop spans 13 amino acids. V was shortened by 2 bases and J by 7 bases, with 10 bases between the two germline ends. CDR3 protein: CASSFHFLNEQFF. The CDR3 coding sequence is TGTGCCAGCAGCTTTCACTTTTTGAATGAGCAGTTCTTC.

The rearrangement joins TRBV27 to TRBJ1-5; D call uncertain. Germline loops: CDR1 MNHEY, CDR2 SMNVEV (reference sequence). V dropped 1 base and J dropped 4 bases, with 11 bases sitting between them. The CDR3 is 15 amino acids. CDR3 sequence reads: CASSLFGRTNQPQHF. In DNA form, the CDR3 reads TGTGCCAGCAGTTTATTTGGACGGACTAATCAGCCCCAGCATTTT.

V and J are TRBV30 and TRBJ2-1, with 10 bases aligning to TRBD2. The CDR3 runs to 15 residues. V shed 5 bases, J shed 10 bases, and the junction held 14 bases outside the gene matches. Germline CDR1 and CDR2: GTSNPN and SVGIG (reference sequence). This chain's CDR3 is CAWSAGGTTYGEQFF. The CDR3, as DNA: TGTGCCTGGTCAGCGGGGGGGACTACCTACGGCGAGCAGTTCTTC.

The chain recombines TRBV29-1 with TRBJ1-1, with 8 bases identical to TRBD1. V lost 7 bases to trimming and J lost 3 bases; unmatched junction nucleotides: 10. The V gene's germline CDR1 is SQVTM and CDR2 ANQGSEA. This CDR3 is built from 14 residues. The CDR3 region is CSADLRGPYTEAFF. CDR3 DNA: TGCAGCGCTGACCTCAGGGGGCCTTACACTGAAGCTTTCTTT.

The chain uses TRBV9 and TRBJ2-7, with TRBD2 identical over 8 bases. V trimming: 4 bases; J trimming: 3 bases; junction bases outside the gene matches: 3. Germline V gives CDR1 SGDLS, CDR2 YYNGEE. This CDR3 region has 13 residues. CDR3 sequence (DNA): TGTGCCAGCAGCCCCCTAGCGGGCTACGAGCAGTACTTC. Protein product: CASSPLAGYEQYF.

CDR3 sequence (DNA): TGTGCCAGCAGTCTATTAGGGGTTGGAGTGAAGACCCAGTACTTC. Translated: CASSLLGVGVKTQYF. The chain is built from TRBV28 and TRBJ2-5; D possibly corresponds to TRBD1 (5 bases). The CDR3 totals 15 residues. Germline V gives CDR1 MDHEN, CDR2 SYDVKM. V was shortened by 5 bases and J by 6 bases, with 19 bases between the two germline ends.

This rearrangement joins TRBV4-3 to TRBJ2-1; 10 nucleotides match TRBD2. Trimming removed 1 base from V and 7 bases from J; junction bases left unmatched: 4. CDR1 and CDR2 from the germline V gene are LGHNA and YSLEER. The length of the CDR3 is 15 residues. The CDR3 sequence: CASSQGSSGRNEQFF. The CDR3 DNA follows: TGCGCCAGCAGCCAAGGGTCTAGCGGGAGAAATGAGCAGTTCTTC.